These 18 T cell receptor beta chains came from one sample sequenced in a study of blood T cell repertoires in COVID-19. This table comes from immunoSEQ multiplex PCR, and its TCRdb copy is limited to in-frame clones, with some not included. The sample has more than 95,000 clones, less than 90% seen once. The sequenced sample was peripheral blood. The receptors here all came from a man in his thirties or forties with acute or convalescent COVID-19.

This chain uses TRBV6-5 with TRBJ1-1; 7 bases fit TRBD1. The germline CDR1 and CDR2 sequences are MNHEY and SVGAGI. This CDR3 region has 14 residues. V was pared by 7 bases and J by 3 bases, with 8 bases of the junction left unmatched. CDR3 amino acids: CASTLGGADTEAFF. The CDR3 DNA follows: TGTGCCAGCACCCTAGGGGGCGCGGACACTGAAGCTTTCTTT.

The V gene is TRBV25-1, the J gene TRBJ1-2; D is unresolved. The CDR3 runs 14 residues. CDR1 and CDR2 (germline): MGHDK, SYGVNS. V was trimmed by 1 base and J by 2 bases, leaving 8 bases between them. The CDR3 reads CASSESGRNYGYTF. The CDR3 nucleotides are TGTGCCAGCAGTGAATCCGGGAGAAACTATGGCTACACCTTC.

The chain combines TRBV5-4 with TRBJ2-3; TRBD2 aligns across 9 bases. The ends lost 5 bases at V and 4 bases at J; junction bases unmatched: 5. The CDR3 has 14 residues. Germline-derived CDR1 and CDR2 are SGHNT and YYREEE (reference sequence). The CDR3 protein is CASSRLAASDTQYF. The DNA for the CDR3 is TGTGCCAGCAGTCGACTAGCGGCCTCAGATACGCAGTATTTT.

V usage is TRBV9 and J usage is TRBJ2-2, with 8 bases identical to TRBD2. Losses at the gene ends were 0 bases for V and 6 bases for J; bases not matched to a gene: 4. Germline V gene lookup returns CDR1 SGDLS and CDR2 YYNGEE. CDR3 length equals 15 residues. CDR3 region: CASSVAAGGPGELFF. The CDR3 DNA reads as TGTGCCAGCAGCGTAGCTGCGGGGGGCCCCGGGGAGCTGTTTTTT.

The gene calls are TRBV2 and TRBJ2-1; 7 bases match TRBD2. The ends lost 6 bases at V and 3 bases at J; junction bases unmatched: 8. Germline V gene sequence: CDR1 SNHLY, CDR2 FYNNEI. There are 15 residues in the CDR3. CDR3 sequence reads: CASSHGLADYNEQFF. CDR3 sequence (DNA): TGTGCCAGCAGCCATGGGCTAGCGGACTACAATGAGCAGTTCTTC.

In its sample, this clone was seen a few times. CDR3 sequence reads: CASSAGGRSPLHF. The CDR3 DNA is TGTGCCAGCAGTGCGGGGGGCAGGTCACCCCTCCACTTT. This chain uses TRBV25-1 with TRBJ1-6, with D possibly being TRBD1 (6 bases). The length of the CDR3 is 13 residues. With 4 bases removed from V and 10 bases from J, the gap between germline ends came to 11 bases. Looked up from germline, CDR1 is MGHDK and CDR2 is SYGVNS.

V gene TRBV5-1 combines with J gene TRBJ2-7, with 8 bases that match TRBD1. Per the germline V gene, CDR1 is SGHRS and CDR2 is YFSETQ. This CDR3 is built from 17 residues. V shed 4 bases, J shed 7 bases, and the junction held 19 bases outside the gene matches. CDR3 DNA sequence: TGCGCCAGCAGCCAGCAGCCCCGGGACAGGCAGCTCTGGGAGCAGTACGTC. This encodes CASSQQPRDRQLWEQYV.

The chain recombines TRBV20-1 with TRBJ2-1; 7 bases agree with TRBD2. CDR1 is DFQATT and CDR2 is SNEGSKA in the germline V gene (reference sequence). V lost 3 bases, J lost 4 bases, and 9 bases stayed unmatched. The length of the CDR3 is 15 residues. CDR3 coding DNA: TGCAGTGCTAGTGACGGGACTAATCCTTACAATGAGCAGTTCTTC. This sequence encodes CSASDGTNPYNEQFF.

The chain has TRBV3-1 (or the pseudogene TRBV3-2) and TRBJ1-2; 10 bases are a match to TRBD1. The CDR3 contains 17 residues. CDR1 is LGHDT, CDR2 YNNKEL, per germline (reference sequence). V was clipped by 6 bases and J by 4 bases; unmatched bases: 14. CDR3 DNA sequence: TGTGCCAGCAGACCAAGCGGTGACAGGGGGCAGGCCTATGGCTACACCTTC. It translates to CASRPSGDRGQAYGYTF.

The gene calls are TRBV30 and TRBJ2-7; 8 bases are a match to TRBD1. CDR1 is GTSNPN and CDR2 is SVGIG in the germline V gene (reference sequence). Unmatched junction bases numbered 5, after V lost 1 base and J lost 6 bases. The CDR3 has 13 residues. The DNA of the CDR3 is TGTGCCTGGAGTGGGGGCAGGGGGCTCGAGCAGTACTTC. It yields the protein CAWSGGRGLEQYF.

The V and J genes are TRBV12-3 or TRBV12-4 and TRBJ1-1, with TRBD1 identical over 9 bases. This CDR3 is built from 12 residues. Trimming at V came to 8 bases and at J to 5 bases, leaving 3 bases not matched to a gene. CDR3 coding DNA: TGTGCCAGCGGGACAGGGCGGACTGAAGCTTTCTTT. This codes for CASGTGRTEAFF.

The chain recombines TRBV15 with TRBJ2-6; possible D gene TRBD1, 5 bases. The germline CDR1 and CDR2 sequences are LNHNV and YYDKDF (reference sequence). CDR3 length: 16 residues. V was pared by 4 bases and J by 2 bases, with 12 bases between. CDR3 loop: CATSIGASAGANVLTF. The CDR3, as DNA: TGTGCCACCAGCATAGGGGCTAGTGCTGGGGCCAACGTCCTGACTTTC.

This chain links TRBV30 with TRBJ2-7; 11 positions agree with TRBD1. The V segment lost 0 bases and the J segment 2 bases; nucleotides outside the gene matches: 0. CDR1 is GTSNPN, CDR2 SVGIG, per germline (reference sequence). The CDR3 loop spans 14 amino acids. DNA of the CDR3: TGTGCCTGGAGTGTGGGACAGGGGGCCTACGAGCAGTACTTC. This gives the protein CAWSVGQGAYEQYF.

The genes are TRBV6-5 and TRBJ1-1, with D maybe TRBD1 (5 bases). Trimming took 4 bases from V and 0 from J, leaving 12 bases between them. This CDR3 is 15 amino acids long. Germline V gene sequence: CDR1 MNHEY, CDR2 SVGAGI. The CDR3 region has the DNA TGTGCCAGCAGTTTTACGACAGACATGAACACTGAAGCTTTCTTT. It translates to CASSFTTDMNTEAFF.

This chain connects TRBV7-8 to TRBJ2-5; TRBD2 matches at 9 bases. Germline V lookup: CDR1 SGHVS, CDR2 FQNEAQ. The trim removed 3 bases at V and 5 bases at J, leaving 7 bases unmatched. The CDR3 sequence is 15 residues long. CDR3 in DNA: TGTGCCAGCAGCTTCGCCAGCGGGGGGCCCGAGACCCAGTACTTC. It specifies CASSFASGGPETQYF.

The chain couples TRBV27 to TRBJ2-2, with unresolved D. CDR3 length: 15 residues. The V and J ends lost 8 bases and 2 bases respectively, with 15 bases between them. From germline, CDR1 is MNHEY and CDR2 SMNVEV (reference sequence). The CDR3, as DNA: TGTGCCAGCTGGCCGCGAGGATTTAACACCGGGGAGCTGTTTTTT. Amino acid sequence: CASWPRGFNTGELFF.

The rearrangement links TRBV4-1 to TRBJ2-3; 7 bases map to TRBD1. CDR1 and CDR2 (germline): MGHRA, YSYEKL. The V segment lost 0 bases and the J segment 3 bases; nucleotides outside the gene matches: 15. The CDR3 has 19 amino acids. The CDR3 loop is CASSQDPVWTGQGTDTQYF. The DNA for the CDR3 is TGCGCCAGCAGCCAAGATCCAGTATGGACAGGCCAGGGAACAGATACGCAGTATTTT.

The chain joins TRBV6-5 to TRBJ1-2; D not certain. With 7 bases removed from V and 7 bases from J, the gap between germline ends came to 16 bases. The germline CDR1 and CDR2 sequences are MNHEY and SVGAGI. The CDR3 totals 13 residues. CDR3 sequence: CASILVHSFGYTF. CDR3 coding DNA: TGTGCCAGCATCCTCGTCCACAGCTTTGGCTACACCTTC.